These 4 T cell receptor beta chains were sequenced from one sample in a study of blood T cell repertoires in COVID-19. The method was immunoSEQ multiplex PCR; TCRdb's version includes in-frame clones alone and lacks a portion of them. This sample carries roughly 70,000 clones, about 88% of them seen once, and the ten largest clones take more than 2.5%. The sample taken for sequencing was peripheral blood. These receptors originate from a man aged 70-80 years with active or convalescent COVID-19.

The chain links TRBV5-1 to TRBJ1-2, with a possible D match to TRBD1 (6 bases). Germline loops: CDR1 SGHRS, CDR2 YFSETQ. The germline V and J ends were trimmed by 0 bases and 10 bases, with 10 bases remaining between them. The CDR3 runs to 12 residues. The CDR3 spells CASSLEAGVYTF. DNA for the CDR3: TGCGCCAGCAGCTTGGAGGCAGGGGTCTACACCTTC.

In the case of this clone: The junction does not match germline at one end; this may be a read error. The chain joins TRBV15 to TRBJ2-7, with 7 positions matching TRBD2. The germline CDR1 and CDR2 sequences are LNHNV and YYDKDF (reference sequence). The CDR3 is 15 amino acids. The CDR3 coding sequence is TGTGCCACCAGCAGAGACGCGACTAGCTCCGACGAGCAGTACTTC. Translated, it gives CATSRDATSSDEQYF.

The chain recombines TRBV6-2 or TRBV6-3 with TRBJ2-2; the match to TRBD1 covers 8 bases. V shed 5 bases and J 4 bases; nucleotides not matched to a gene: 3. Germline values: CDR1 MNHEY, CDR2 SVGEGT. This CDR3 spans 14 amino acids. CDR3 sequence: CASSRQGTTGELFF. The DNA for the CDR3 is TGTGCCAGCAGTAGACAGGGGACCACCGGGGAGCTGTTTTTT.

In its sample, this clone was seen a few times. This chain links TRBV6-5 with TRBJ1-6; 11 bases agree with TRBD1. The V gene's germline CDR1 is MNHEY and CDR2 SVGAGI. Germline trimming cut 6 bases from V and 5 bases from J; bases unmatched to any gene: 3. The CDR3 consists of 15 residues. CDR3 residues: CASRGQGGHNSPLHF. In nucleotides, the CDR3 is TGTGCCAGCAGGGGACAGGGGGGACATAATTCACCCCTCCACTTT.